This section outlines one T cell receptor beta chain sequence together with its context. In the study's own analysis: Cell counts per sample came from amplifying reference gene primers. The repertoire was sequenced with immunoSEQ multiplex PCR; TCRdb's copy has only in-frame clones and lacks some. V and J calls and clone size come straight from that table; D and trimming were deduced from the DNA. The sample contains around 110,000 clones, roughly 85% of which appear only once. The data originate from a study of blood T cell repertoires in COVID-19. Study information: From T cells, B-cell-depleted T cells, or PBMCs came the material, which was cDNA or gDNA.

This CDR3 has 16 amino acids. The V gene end was trimmed by 4 bases and the J gene end by 7 bases; junction bases not matched to a gene: 8. CDR1 is MNHNS and CDR2 is SASEGT in the germline V gene. The rearrangement uses TRBV6-1 and TRBJ1-6, with TRBD1 matching 9 bases. The sequencing input was peripheral blood. This receptor was taken from a man in his thirties or forties with acute or convalescent COVID-19. In nucleotides, the CDR3 is TGTGCCAGCAGTGCCATACACAGGGGGCTAAATTCACCCCTCCACTTT. Translated: CASSAIHRGLNSPLHF.